This TCR beta chain was observed in a study of human versus mouse CDR3 diversity and MHC coevolution (dated 2017 in TCRdb). Background for the entire study: According to reports, the immunoSEQ assay can detect one in 200,000 T cells and keeps multiplex PCR amplification bias to a minimum. The human cohort was made up of three healthy volunteer blood donors, who at collection were aged 30 to 40, 40 to 50 and 60 to 69, one donor in each range. Across mouse and human samples, the number of valid reads per sample ranged from about 5.5 x 10^6 to 1.8 x 10^7. Human naive CD4 T cell repertoires served as a reference for TCR selection on multiple MHC II alleles, compared against human-TCR-locus transgenic mice with single MHC II. The full study reports these points: On average, more CDR3 deletions and insertions were observed in humans than in mice, indicating greater exonuclease and TdT activity. Because human T cells were selected on six MHC II alleles, repertoire diversity in humans and mice was not considered directly comparable. Among all compared groups, two of the three human donors had the lowest clonal inequality scores. The largest TCR beta repertoire, approximately 1.7 million clonotypes, was estimated by iCHAO1 for humans, a finding likely attributable to selection by multiple MHC II molecules.

Naive CD4 T cells, defined as CD45RO-negative and CD62L-positive, were isolated from PBMCs by fluorescence-activated cell sorting. About 50 ml of fresh peripheral blood was drawn per donor, and PBMCs were isolated by Ficoll density centrifugation. All samples were sorted on a FACSAria III instrument and reached purity above 85%. About this clone: Its binding antigen is unknown. Base qualities are not provided; no much larger clone lies one nucleotide away.

Genomic DNA was extracted from the sorted cells using the QIAGEN blood and tissue kit and was quantified on a NanoDrop 1000. The immunoSEQ platform deep sequenced and quantified TCR alpha and beta chains by multiplex PCR of genomic DNA. Per the original workflow: Annotation of the TCR sequences relied on IMGT gene and region definitions. Out-of-frame rearrangements served as a stand-in for the preselection repertoire and were compared with in-frame clonotypes. The iCHAO1 estimator provided with the immunoSEQ platform was used to estimate repertoire size. A Gini index based on the Lorenz curve was applied to in-frame amino acid clonotypes to measure clonal inequality. Shared clonotypes were counted with the intersect function of the R package tcR, and similarity was scored with the Jaccard index. V, J and V-J usage frequencies went into a principal component analysis run with the R prcomp function, with no normalization applied. TCRdb stores this immuneACCESS table with in-frame sequences only. Part of the clones is absent; in the studies checked, under half of the shortfall reflects unresolved V genes, and no reason is known for the rest. That table supplies the V and J calls and clone size; D and trimming were determined from the DNA. The sample profile shows some 82,000 clones; around 93% of them were found once. The ten most abundant clones make up 1.1% to 1.5% of the sample.

Germline trimming amounts to 9 bases on V and 10 bases on J, with 11 as the count of junction bases outside the gene matches. According to the germline V gene (reference sequence), CDR1 reads LNHDA and CDR2 reads SQIVND. From cysteine to phenylalanine, the CDR3 is 15 amino acids long. Of all the DNA, just the CDR3 is kept, 45 bases in frame from base 1. The sequencing sample was made of naive CD4+ T cells from blood. This sample's cell subset or site label indicates: CD45RO-negative CD62L-positive naive CD4 T cells. The TCR comes from a person between 25 and 75 years old in good health. In this chain, TRBV19 is recombined with TRBJ2-1; a stretch of 14 junction bases matches TRBD2. The CDR3 reads CASSGTSGRAWEQFF. The nucleotide sequence reads as follows: TGTGCCAGCTCCGGGACTAGCGGGAGAGCTTGGGAGCAGTTCTTC. Supplemented by the reference TRBV19 and TRBJ2-1 proteins around the CDR3, the complete variable domain is DGGITQSPKYLFRKEGQNVTLSCEQNLNHDAMYWYRQDPGQGLRLIYYSQIVNDFQKGDIAEGYSVSREKKESFPLTVTSAQKNPTAFYLCASSGTSGRAWEQFFGPGTRLTVL.